The 10 T cell receptor beta chains below were found in one sample sequenced in a study of blood T cell repertoires in COVID-19. Clones were sequenced by immunoSEQ multiplex PCR, and TCRdb holds only the in-frame ones, with some missing. The sample lists under 300,000 clones, roughly 84% occurring once. Sequencing was carried out using peripheral blood. The receptors originated from a human donor with COVID-19, enrolled during active disease. The donor label of this sample is uncertain.

Turning to this clone: At the DNA level, this CDR3 is encoded by other sequences in the same sample as well. The genes are TRBV5-4 and TRBJ2-1, with TRBD2 identical over 8 bases. With 0 bases clipped from V and 4 bases from J, the junction kept 6 bases outside the gene matches. Germline values: CDR1 SGHNT, CDR2 YYREEE (reference sequence). This CDR3 is built from 16 residues. In nucleotides, the CDR3 is TGTGCCAGCAGCTTGGGTACTAGCGGAGCTTACAATGAGCAGTTCTTC. This codes for CASSLGTSGAYNEQFF.

This chain joins TRBV30 and TRBJ1-4; 7 bases line up with TRBD1. The trim removed 3 bases at V and 5 bases at J, leaving 6 bases unmatched. This CDR3 region has 14 residues. Germline V lookup: CDR1 GTSNPN, CDR2 SVGIG (reference sequence). In DNA form, the CDR3 reads TGTGCCTGGAGCTTCGACAGGGCGAATGAAAAACTGTTTTTT. This translates into CAWSFDRANEKLFF.

CDR3 nucleotides: TGTGCCAGCCTAAGCTCCTACAATGAGCAGTTCTTC. It specifies CASLSSYNEQFF. The chain carries TRBV28 and TRBJ2-1; no definite D call. Germline values: CDR1 MDHEN, CDR2 SYDVKM. This CDR3 spans 12 amino acids. V shed 8 bases and J shed 0 bases, with 5 bases lying between them.

This clone was detected only a few times. This chain links TRBV11-2 with TRBJ2-2; D is ambiguous. Germline V gene data show CDR1 as SGHAT and CDR2 as FQNNGV. The CDR3 consists of 15 residues. V was clipped by 2 bases and J by 6 bases, with 13 bases between them. The CDR3 region is CASSLNLAASGELFF. DNA for the CDR3: TGTGCCAGCAGCTTAAACCTGGCGGCTTCCGGGGAGCTGTTTTTT.

The chain uses TRBV3-1 (or the pseudogene TRBV3-2) and TRBJ2-2; D is unclear. Germline CDR1 reads LGHDT; CDR2 reads YNNKEL (reference sequence). This CDR3 region has 14 residues. V was pared by 0 bases and J by 5 bases, with 7 bases between. This CDR3 reads CASSQDLVTGELFF. The CDR3 nucleotides are TGTGCCAGCAGCCAAGACCTAGTTACCGGGGAGCTGTTTTTT.

The chain has TRBV4-3 and TRBJ1-2; the match to TRBD1 covers 8 bases. Per germline, CDR1 LGHNA and CDR2 YSLEER. This CDR3 region has 16 residues. J lost 3 bases, V lost 0 bases, and 6 bases had no gene match. Here the CDR3 DNA reads TGCGCCAGCAGCCAAGATGGACAGGGAATGGACTATGGCTACACCTTC. This gives the protein CASSQDGQGMDYGYTF.

The V call is TRBV4-2, the J call TRBJ1-6; no definite D call. V was cut by 6 bases and J by 5 bases, with 11 bases left in between. This CDR3 contains 14 residues. Germline CDR1 and CDR2: LGHNA and YNFKEQ. CDR3 protein: CASSLSADNSPLHF. Here the CDR3 DNA reads TGTGCCAGCAGTCTCTCGGCGGATAATTCACCCCTCCACTTT.

The chain combines TRBV29-1 with TRBJ1-5, with a possible D match to TRBD1 (6 bases). Germline V gives CDR1 SQVTM, CDR2 ANQGSEA. Trimming removed 4 bases from V and 2 bases from J, with 9 bases in between. This CDR3 is 13 amino acids long. In DNA, the CDR3 is TGCAGCGTTGTAGCAGGGGGCAATCAGCCCCAGCATTTT. This encodes CSVVAGGNQPQHF.

The chain employs TRBV7-9 and TRBJ1-3; TRBD1 matches 9 bases. The V segment lost 4 bases and the J segment 4 bases; nucleotides outside the gene matches: 8. CDR3 length equals 16 residues. Germline CDR1 is SEHNR and CDR2 is FQNEAQ (reference sequence). The CDR3 is CASSSSGTGLGNTIYF. In DNA, the CDR3 is TGTGCCAGCAGCTCTTCCGGGACAGGGCTCGGAAACACCATATATTTT.

The chain employs TRBV3-1 (or the pseudogene TRBV3-2) and TRBJ1-2; 7 bases are shared with TRBD1. J gave up 4 bases and V 5 bases, and 4 bases lay outside the gene matches. In germline, CDR1 is LGHDT, CDR2 YNNKEL (reference sequence). This CDR3 contains 13 residues. The CDR3, as DNA: TGTGCCAGCAGCTACCGGGACAGCTATGGCTACACCTTC. Amino acid sequence: CASSYRDSYGYTF.